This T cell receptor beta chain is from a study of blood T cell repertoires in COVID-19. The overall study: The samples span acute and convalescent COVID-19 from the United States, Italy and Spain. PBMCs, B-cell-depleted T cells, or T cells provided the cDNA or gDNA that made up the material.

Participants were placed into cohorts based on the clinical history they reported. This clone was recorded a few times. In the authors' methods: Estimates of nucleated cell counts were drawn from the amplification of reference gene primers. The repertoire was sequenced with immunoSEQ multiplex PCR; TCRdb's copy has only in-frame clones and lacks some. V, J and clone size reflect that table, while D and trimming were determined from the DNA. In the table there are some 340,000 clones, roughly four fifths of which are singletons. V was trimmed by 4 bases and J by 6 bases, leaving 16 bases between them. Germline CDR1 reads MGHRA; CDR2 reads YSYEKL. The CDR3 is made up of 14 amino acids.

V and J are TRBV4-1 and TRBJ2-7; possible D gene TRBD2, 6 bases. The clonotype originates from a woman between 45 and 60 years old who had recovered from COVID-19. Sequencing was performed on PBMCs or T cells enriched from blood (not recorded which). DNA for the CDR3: TGCGCCAGCAGCCTAAAACCGGGAGCGGGCGAGCAGTACTTC. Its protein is CASSLKPGAGEQYF.